This entry lists 4 T cell receptor beta chains sequenced from one sample in a study of identical twins. TCRdb re-analysed the 5' RACE reads in MiXCR, keeping a single row per CDR3 protein. The repertoire holds some 730,000 distinct CDR3 sequences, with about 18% as singletons. The same specimen was also included in a second study, on T cells expressing NK-cell markers.

Sequencing was carried out using PBMCs. The receptors derive from a woman between 18 and 29 years old in good health.

V is TRBV29-1 and J is TRBJ1-1, with 8 bases identical to TRBD1. J was trimmed by 2 bases and V by 7 bases; bases with no gene match: 9. The germline gives CDR1 SQVTM, CDR2 ANQGSEA. CDR3 length: 14 residues. CDR3 DNA sequence: TGCAGCGCGACCCTGACAGGGGTTAACACTGAAGCTTTCTTT. The encoded protein is CSATLTGVNTEAFF.

This rearrangement joins TRBV20-1 to TRBJ1-2; 7 nucleotides agree with TRBD1. After removal of 6 bases from V and 7 bases from J, the junction contained 8 bases not matched to a gene. The CDR3 has 12 residues. Germline V gives CDR1 DFQATT, CDR2 SNEGSKA (reference sequence). CDR3 sequence (DNA): TGCAGTGCCCCGACCCCAGGGGGTGGCTACACCTTC. Amino acid sequence: CSAPTPGGGYTF.

V and J are TRBV12-3 or TRBV12-4 and TRBJ1-5; D might be TRBD1 (5 bases). CDR3 length: 13 amino acids. The V gene lost 1 base and the J gene lost 11 bases, with 12 bases spanning the gap. In nucleotides, the CDR3 is TGTGCCAGCAGTTTAGGGGACCCCAGGACCCAGCATTTT. Amino acids: CASSLGDPRTQHF.

This clonotype was counted between two and nine times. The V call is TRBV20-1, the J call TRBJ1-3; unclear D gene. This CDR3 is 15 amino acids long. With 3 bases removed from V and 0 bases from J, the gap between germline ends came to 12 bases. Germline V lookup: CDR1 DFQATT, CDR2 SNEGSKA (reference sequence). The CDR3 sequence: CSASPRGLSGNTIYF. CDR3 DNA: TGCAGTGCTAGTCCACGGGGTCTCTCTGGAAACACCATATATTTT.